The clone carrying this TCR beta chain was seen repeatedly, ten times or more. Time point indicated: longitudinal time-point 2. This CDR3 has 12 amino acids. Germline V gives CDR1 DFQATT, CDR2 SNEGSKA (reference sequence). J was trimmed by 6 bases and V by 3 bases; bases with no gene match: 5. The data belong to a study of neurological immune-mediated disorders. With 10-nucleotide random UMIs, 5'RACE was used to make the cDNA. Every sequencing run drew on 15-18 subjects and yielded over 180 million TCR-beta sequences. TCRdb itself ran the 5' RACE reads through MiXCR, one entry per CDR3 protein. This repertoire shows 65,000 to 95,000 distinct CDR3 sequences, 5.8% found once; its top ten account for approximately 8%.

The specimen sequenced was PBMCs. The chain is built from TRBV20-1 and TRBJ2-7; 7 nucleotides agree with TRBD2. This clonotype originated in a woman aged 55-70 years with multiple sclerosis. The CDR3 region is CSARDGGGEQYF. In DNA, the CDR3 is TGCAGTGCTAGGGACGGCGGGGGCGAGCAGTACTTC.